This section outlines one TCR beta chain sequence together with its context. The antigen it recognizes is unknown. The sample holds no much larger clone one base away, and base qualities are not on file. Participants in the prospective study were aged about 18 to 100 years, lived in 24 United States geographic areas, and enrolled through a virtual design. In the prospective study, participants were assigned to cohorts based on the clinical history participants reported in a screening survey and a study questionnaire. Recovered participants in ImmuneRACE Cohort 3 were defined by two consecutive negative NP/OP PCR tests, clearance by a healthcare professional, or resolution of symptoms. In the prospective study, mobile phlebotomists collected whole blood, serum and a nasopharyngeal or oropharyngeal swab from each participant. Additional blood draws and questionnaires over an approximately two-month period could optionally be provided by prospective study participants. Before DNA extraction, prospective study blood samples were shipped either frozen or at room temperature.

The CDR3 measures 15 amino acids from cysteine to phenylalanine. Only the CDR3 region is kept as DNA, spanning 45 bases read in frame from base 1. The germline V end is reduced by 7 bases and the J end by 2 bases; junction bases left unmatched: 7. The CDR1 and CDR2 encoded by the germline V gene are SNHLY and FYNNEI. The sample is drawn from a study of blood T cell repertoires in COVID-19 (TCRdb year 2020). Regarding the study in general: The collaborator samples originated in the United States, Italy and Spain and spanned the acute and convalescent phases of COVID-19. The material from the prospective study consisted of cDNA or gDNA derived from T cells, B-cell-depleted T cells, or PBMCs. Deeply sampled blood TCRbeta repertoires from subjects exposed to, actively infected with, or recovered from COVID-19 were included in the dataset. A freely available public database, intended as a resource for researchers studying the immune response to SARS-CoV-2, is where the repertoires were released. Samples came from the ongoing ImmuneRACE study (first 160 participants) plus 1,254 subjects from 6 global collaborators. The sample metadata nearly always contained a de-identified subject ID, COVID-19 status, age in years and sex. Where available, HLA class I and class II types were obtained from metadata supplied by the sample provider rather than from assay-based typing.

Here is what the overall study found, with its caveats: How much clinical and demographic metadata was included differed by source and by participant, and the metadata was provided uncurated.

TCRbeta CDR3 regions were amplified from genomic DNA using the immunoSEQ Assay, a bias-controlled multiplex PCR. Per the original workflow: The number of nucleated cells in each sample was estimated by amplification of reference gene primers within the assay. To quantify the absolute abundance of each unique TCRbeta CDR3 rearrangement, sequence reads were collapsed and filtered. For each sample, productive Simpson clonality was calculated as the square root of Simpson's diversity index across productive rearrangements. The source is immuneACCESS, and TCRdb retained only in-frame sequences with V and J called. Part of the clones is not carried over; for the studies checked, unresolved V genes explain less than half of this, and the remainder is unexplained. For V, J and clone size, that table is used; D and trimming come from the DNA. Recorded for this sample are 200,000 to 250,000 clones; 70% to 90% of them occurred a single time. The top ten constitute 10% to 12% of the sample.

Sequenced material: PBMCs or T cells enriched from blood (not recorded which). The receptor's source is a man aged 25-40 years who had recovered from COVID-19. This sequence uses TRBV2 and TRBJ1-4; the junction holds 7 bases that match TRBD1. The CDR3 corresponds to CASNKYRGTNEKLFF. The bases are TGTGCCAGCAACAAATACAGGGGCACTAATGAAAAACTGTTTTTT.